A single sample is the source of the 32 T cell receptor beta chains below, sequenced in a study of response to subunit inactivated influenza vaccine. TCRdb redid the calling of the RT-PCR reads with MiXCR, one entry per CDR3 protein. The sample lists 550,000 to 600,000 distinct CDR3 sequences; about 10% were seen once. The starting material was PBMCs from blood, obtained on the day of vaccination. The receptors originated from a man aged 45-65 years who received an inactivated influenza vaccine.

The table lists this clonotype with a few counts. V gene TRBV15 combines with J gene TRBJ2-1; 9 nucleotides match TRBD1. This CDR3 contains 14 residues. After removal of 6 bases from V and 3 bases from J, the junction contained 3 bases not matched to a gene. CDR1 is LNHNV, CDR2 YYDKDF, per germline (reference sequence). The CDR3 spells CATRGTGRYNEQFF. The CDR3 DNA reads as TGTGCCACCAGAGGGACAGGGCGCTACAATGAGCAGTTCTTC.

The chain uses TRBV20-1 and TRBJ2-1; 10 bases match TRBD2. Germline V CDR1 and CDR2: DFQATT, SNEGSKA (reference sequence). This CDR3 is built from 16 residues. Germline trimming cut 5 bases from V and 6 bases from J; bases unmatched to any gene: 13. The CDR3 region is CSALTQKWTSGNEQFF. For the CDR3, the DNA is TGCAGTGCTCTAACCCAAAAGTGGACTAGCGGCAATGAGCAGTTCTTC.

The rearrangement joins TRBV7-2 to TRBJ2-3, with TRBD2 matching over 7 bases. Per germline, CDR1 SGHTA and CDR2 FQGNSA. J lost 2 bases, V lost 2 bases, and 4 bases had no gene match. This CDR3 is built from 15 residues. This chain's CDR3 is CASSLRAGVTDTQYF. The CDR3 DNA reads as TGTGCCAGCAGCTTACGGGCGGGAGTCACAGATACGCAGTATTTT.

This chain links TRBV29-1 with TRBJ2-7; 10 positions agree with TRBD2. With V trimmed by 7 bases and J by 3 bases, 6 bases remained unmatched. The CDR3 sequence is 13 residues long. Germline V gives CDR1 SQVTM, CDR2 ANQGSEA. The CDR3 DNA is TGCAGCGCCCGAGCGGGAGGGGACTACGAGCAGTACTTC. Translating gives CSARAGGDYEQYF.

This clonotype was seen only a few times. The V gene is TRBV27, the J gene TRBJ2-2; D not certain. Between the trimmed V and J ends, which lost 5 bases and 7 bases, there was a span of 14 bases. The germline V gene encodes CDR1 MNHEY and CDR2 SMNVEV (reference sequence). The CDR3 runs to 14 residues. CDR3: CASSASTVGGELFF. The CDR3, as DNA: TGTGCCAGCAGTGCGAGCACGGTCGGCGGGGAGCTGTTTTTT.

This clonotype was picked up many times. In DNA form, the CDR3 reads TGCAGTGCGCCATCTCTTAACACCGGGGAGCTGTTTTTT. Translation: CSAPSLNTGELFF. The rearrangement joins TRBV20-1 to TRBJ2-2; D call uncertain. This CDR3 contains 13 residues. Germline loops: CDR1 DFQATT, CDR2 SNEGSKA (reference sequence). V dropped 6 bases and J dropped 2 bases, with 10 bases sitting between them.

A note on this clonotype: One end of the junction fails to match germline, which may point to a read error. This chain uses TRBV11-2 with TRBJ2-3; TRBD1 matches 7 bases. The CDR3 is made up of 19 amino acids. From germline, CDR1 is SGHAT and CDR2 FQNNGV. CDR3 residues: CASRPIITGEGGRTDTQYF. As DNA, the CDR3 is TGTGCCAGCAGACCTATCATCACAGGGGAAGGTGGTCGCACCGATACGCAGTATTTT.

This clonotype has more than one count but fewer than ten. Because the CDR3's place on the DNA is in doubt, the DNA is left out and the CDR3 is given as listed by TCRdb. This chain links TRBV27 with TRBJ2-2; no DNA check was done on the table's D call, TRBD1. The germline gives CDR1 MNHEY, CDR2 SMNVEV (reference sequence). The CDR3 numbers 16 amino acids, ends counted. CDR3 residues: CASSSTRGGTPGSCFF.

The chain uses TRBV7-2 and TRBJ2-1; tentatively, D is TRBD2 (5 bases). Germline CDR1 reads SGHTA; CDR2 reads FQGNSA. V was trimmed by 0 bases and J by 9 bases, leaving 24 bases between them. The CDR3 loop spans 18 amino acids. CDR3 coding DNA: TGTGCCAGCAGCTTAGCTGGGTCAGGAGGCCCAATGTCCACTGAGCAGTTCTTC. This translates into CASSLAGSGGPMSTEQFF.

V and J are TRBV15 and TRBJ2-2, with 8 bases identical to TRBD2. Losses at the gene ends were 0 bases for V and 6 bases for J; bases not matched to a gene: 9. The CDR3 contains 17 residues. Germline V gene sequence: CDR1 LNHNV, CDR2 YYDKDF (reference sequence). Written as DNA, the CDR3 is TGTGCCACCAGCAGAGATCTGGGACTAGGTGCGTCCGGGGAGCTGTTTTTT. This sequence encodes CATSRDLGLGASGELFF.

A few counts support this clonotype. The V call is TRBV27, the J call TRBJ2-7, with TRBD2 matching 12 bases. V was pared by 7 bases and J by 6 bases, with 10 bases of the junction left unmatched. CDR1 MNHEY and CDR2 SMNVEV come from the germline V gene (reference sequence). The CDR3 length is 15 residues. Written as DNA, the CDR3 is TGTGCCAGCACCCGACTAGCGGGGGACGAAGGCGAGCAGTACTTC. Its translation is CASTRLAGDEGEQYF.

This clonotype was recorded many times. One end of the junction does not line up with germline, which may come from a read error. The chain links TRBV7-7 to TRBJ2-1; 8 nucleotides agree with TRBD1. The CDR3 loop spans 13 amino acids. Germline values: CDR1 SSHAT, CDR2 FNYEAQ (reference sequence). This chain's CDR3 is CASSSGGVNEQFF. DNA for the CDR3: TGTGCTAGCAGCTCAGGGGGCGTGAATGAGCAGTTCTTC.

The chain couples TRBV5-1 to TRBJ2-5, with 7 bases aligning to TRBD2. The CDR3 spans 17 residues. The germline gives CDR1 SGHRS, CDR2 YFSETQ. After removal of 4 bases from V and 4 bases from J, the junction contained 16 bases not matched to a gene. The DNA for the CDR3 is TGCGCCAGCAGCCCCCATGGGTCCGGGACTACGGCAGAGACCCAGTACTTC. Residues: CASSPHGSGTTAETQYF.

This clonotype was counted many times. The rearrangement joins TRBV6-1 to TRBJ1-5, with D maybe TRBD1 (6 bases). Germline V gene lookup returns CDR1 MNHNS and CDR2 SASEGT. This CDR3 region has 15 residues. Between the trimmed V and J ends, which lost 6 bases and 4 bases, there was a span of 16 bases. The CDR3 bases are TGTGCCAGCAGCGACGGGGGGGCTTCGAATCAGCCCCAGCATTTT. Its translation: CASSDGGASNQPQHF.

This clonotype was found many times. The V and J genes are TRBV7-2 and TRBJ2-2, with TRBD1 as a possible D gene (5 bases). Trimming took 1 base from V and 6 from J, leaving 12 bases between them. Germline V lookup: CDR1 SGHTA, CDR2 FQGNSA. This CDR3 region has 15 residues. CDR3 amino acids: CASSLVVRAPGELFF. The CDR3 region has the DNA TGTGCCAGCAGCTTAGTAGTCAGGGCACCCGGGGAGCTGTTTTTT.

This clonotype showed up many times. This chain joins TRBV5-1 and TRBJ2-5; D perhaps matches TRBD1 (6 bases). Germline V gene data show CDR1 as SGHRS and CDR2 as YFSETQ. CDR3 size: 15 residues. Deletions cut 5 bases from V and 5 bases from J, with 19 bases between. CDR3 protein: CASRMNLGAFETQYF. CDR3 bases: TGCGCCAGCAGAATGAACTTGGGGGCGTTCGAGACCCAGTACTTC.

The chain joins TRBV5-4 to TRBJ1-4; 8 bases are shared with TRBD1. The CDR3 length is 16 residues. CDR1 and CDR2 (germline): SGHNT, YYREEE (reference sequence). With 4 bases clipped from V and 4 bases from J, the junction kept 9 bases outside the gene matches. DNA for the CDR3: TGTGCCAGCAGCCCAACCAGGGGGCGAAGTAATGAAAAACTGTTTTTT. Translated, it gives CASSPTRGRSNEKLFF.

A few counts support this clonotype. The chain joins TRBV5-1 to TRBJ1-4; 8 nucleotides line up with TRBD1. The CDR3 runs to 14 residues. J was trimmed by 9 bases and V by 2 bases; bases with no gene match: 6. Germline CDR1 is SGHRS and CDR2 is YFSETQ. DNA for the CDR3: TGCGCCAGCAGCTTTTCCGGGACAGGACAAAAACTGTTTTTT. It codes for CASSFSGTGQKLFF.

This clonotype was detected many times. The V and J genes are TRBV20-1 and TRBJ2-5; 9 bases are a match to TRBD2. Germline V gives CDR1 DFQATT, CDR2 SNEGSKA (reference sequence). V dropped 1 base and J dropped 2; count of bases not matched to a gene: 8. The CDR3 extends over 16 amino acids. CDR3 DNA: TGCAGTGCTAGAGGGCTAGCGGGATCCTTACAAGAGACCCAGTACTTC. Translating it yields CSARGLAGSLQETQYF.

The chain couples TRBV6-2 or TRBV6-3 to TRBJ2-1; TRBD1 is a possible D gene (6 bases). Germline V gene lookup returns CDR1 MNHEY and CDR2 SVGEGT. CDR3 length: 15 amino acids. V was trimmed by 5 bases and J by 3 bases, leaving 14 bases between them. DNA for the CDR3: TGTGCCAGCAGTCCTATCGGGACATTCTACAATGAGCAGTTCTTC. Translated, it gives CASSPIGTFYNEQFF.

Many counts were recorded for this clonotype. The chain uses TRBV5-6 and TRBJ2-7; D unresolved. In germline, CDR1 is SGHDT, CDR2 YYEEEE. The CDR3 has 13 residues. V lost 0 bases and J 4 bases, leaving 8 bases between the germline ends. The CDR3 DNA sequence: TGTGCCAGCAGCTTGGCTGTTACGTACGAGCAGTACTTC. Encoded protein: CASSLAVTYEQYF.

In this sample, this clonotype turned up a few times. The chain recombines TRBV28 with TRBJ1-2; D not certain. From germline, CDR1 is MDHEN and CDR2 SYDVKM. V gave up 2 bases and J gave up 1 base, with 14 bases separating them. The CDR3 totals 16 residues. The CDR3 spells CASSLLAEGGNYGYTF. CDR3 bases: TGTGCCAGCAGTTTACTGGCGGAGGGTGGTAACTATGGCTACACCTTC.

This clonotype occurred a few times. V and J are TRBV2 and TRBJ2-1, with 7 bases identical to TRBD1. V shed 7 bases, J shed 4 bases, and the junction held 7 bases outside the gene matches. Germline V lookup: CDR1 SNHLY, CDR2 FYNNEI. The CDR3 runs to 14 residues. For the CDR3, the DNA is TGTGCCAGCACCCGGGACAGAGGTTACAATGAGCAGTTCTTC. Translation: CASTRDRGYNEQFF.

The genes are TRBV5-1 and TRBJ2-5, with TRBD2 matching 9 bases. CDR3 length: 16 residues. With 0 bases clipped from V and 2 bases from J, the junction kept 5 bases outside the gene matches. Germline assignment: CDR1 SGHRS and CDR2 YFSETQ. This CDR3 is CASSLGIAGAQETQYF. The CDR3 DNA reads as TGCGCCAGCAGCTTGGGTATAGCGGGGGCACAAGAGACCCAGTACTTC.

The chain joins TRBV9 to TRBJ2-3; no definite D call. Germline CDR1 reads SGDLS; CDR2 reads YYNGEE. CDR3 length: 15 residues. Trimming cost V 0 bases and J 4 bases, with 12 bases left between them. The CDR3 spells CASSVGKGSSDTQYF. The CDR3 nucleotides read TGTGCCAGCAGCGTAGGCAAGGGTAGTTCAGATACGCAGTATTTT.

This clonotype has more than one count but fewer than ten. The chain uses TRBV4-3 and TRBJ1-1, with D perhaps TRBD1 (6 bases). Deletions cut 4 bases from V and 5 bases from J, with 17 bases between. There are 15 residues in the CDR3. From germline, CDR1 is LGHNA and CDR2 YSLEER. The CDR3 sequence: CASSRDRRGGTEAFF. The CDR3 nucleotides are TGCGCCAGCAGCCGAGACAGGAGGGGAGGGACTGAAGCTTTCTTT.

This chain uses TRBV18 with TRBJ2-3, with TRBD1 matching 11 bases. V was pared by 4 bases and J by 5 bases, with 11 bases of the junction left unmatched. There are 17 residues in the CDR3. CDR1 and CDR2 from the germline V gene are KGHSH and LQKENI. Here the CDR3 DNA reads TGTGCCAGCTCACTAAGGACAGGGGGCCAATTGGAAGATACGCAGTATTTT. Translating it yields CASSLRTGGQLEDTQYF.

This clonotype was picked up a small number of times. The V call is TRBV19, the J call TRBJ2-1; D uncertain. CDR1 is LNHDA, CDR2 SQIVND, per germline (reference sequence). This CDR3 has 16 residues. Trimming left V 8 bases short and J 0 bases short, with 17 bases between. The CDR3 sequence: CASPMKQLSSYNEQFF. Written as DNA, the CDR3 is TGTGCCAGTCCAATGAAACAGCTTAGCTCCTACAATGAGCAGTTCTTC.

This clonotype has ten or more counts. The CDR3 DNA is TGCGCCAGCAGCCAAGAACAGGGACTAGCGGGAGAATATGAGCAGTTCTTC. This translates into CASSQEQGLAGEYEQFF. The chain combines TRBV4-3 with TRBJ2-1; 14 nucleotides match TRBD2. The CDR3 spans 17 residues. Unmatched junction bases numbered 6, after V lost 0 bases and J lost 8 bases. Germline assignment: CDR1 LGHNA and CDR2 YSLEER.

This clonotype occurred a few times. The rearrangement uses TRBV7-3 and TRBJ2-7; D might be TRBD2 (6 bases). There are 14 residues in the CDR3. V lost 1 base to trimming and J lost 2 bases, with 9 bases between them. Germline assignment: CDR1 SGHTA and CDR2 FQGTGA. This CDR3 is CASSLNSGPYEQYF. In nucleotides, the CDR3 is TGTGCCAGCAGCTTAAATAGCGGCCCCTACGAGCAGTACTTC.

The chain combines TRBV7-9 with TRBJ2-3; 10 bases map to TRBD2. Germline V gives CDR1 SEHNR, CDR2 FQNEAQ (reference sequence). There are 17 residues in the CDR3. V shed 1 base and J 2 bases; nucleotides not matched to a gene: 6. The DNA of the CDR3 is TGTGCCAGCAGCTTAGGAATACTAGCGGGAATCACAGATACGCAGTATTTT. It encodes CASSLGILAGITDTQYF. The full variable domain, with the rest looked up from reference TRBV7-9 and TRBJ2-3, is DTGVSQNPRHKITKRGQNVTFRCDPISEHNRLYWYRQTLGQGPEFLTYFQNEAQLEKSRLLSDRFSAERPKGSFSTLEIQRTEQGDSAMYLCASSLGILAGITDTQYFGPGTRLTVL.

This clonotype was observed at least ten times. The genes are TRBV5-1 and TRBJ1-3; D is ambiguous. Trimming removed 1 base at V and 4 bases at J, with 3 bases between. The germline V gene encodes CDR1 SGHRS and CDR2 YFSETQ. There are 12 residues in the CDR3. The CDR3 here is CASSLPGNTIYF. As DNA, the CDR3 is TGCGCCAGCAGCTTGCCCGGAAACACCATATATTTT.